These T cell receptor beta chains were read from a single sample in a study of long-term antiretroviral therapy in people with HIV. Produced via immunoSEQ multiplex PCR; TCRdb's table is partial and in-frame only. The table includes over 30,000 clones, roughly 98% detected once. The sample was unsorted PBMCs, taken 7.6 years after starting antiretroviral therapy. The receptors derive from a man younger than 40 with HIV. Each CDR3 is given with its conserved first and last residue. A D gene is named only where the DNA matches it firmly. Size is omitted from some rows. Given values are once, few, many or a class for expanded clones.

>NA|TRBD1|TRBJ2-5|TRBV29-1
CSVVSPDRLPGTQYF
TGCAGCGTTGTGTCTCCGGACAGGCTGCCTGGGACCCAGTACTTC
>NA|NA|TRBJ2-7|TRBV4-3
CASSQDLRGPYEQYF
TGCGCCAGCAGCCAAGATTTAAGGGGCCCCTACGAGCAGTACTTC
>once|TRBD1|TRBJ1-3|TRBV23-1
CASSQLGTGSRGNTIYF
TGCGCCAGCAGTCAATTGGGGACAGGGTCCCGCGGAAACACCATATATTTT
>NA|NA|TRBJ2-1|TRBV9
CASSVVGSNEQFF
TGTGCCAGCAGCGTAGTGGGTAGTAATGAGCAGTTCTTC
>NA|NA|TRBJ2-7|TRBV6-6
CASSYSGQLYEQYF
TGTGCCAGCAGTTACTCGGGCCAACTGTACGAGCAGTACTTC
>NA|TRBD2|TRBJ2-7|TRBV6-4
CASSVPGTSGIFYEQYF
TGTGCCAGCAGTGTTCCCGGGACTAGCGGGATATTCTACGAGCAGTACTTC
>NA|NA|TRBJ2-7|TRBV4-1
CASSQEPGSYEQYF
TGCGCCAGCAGCCAAGAACCCGGCTCCTACGAGCAGTACTTC
>NA|TRBD2|TRBJ2-7|TRBV4-1
CASSQYSGSTYEQYF
TGCGCCAGCAGCCAATATAGCGGGAGCACCTACGAGCAGTACTTC
>NA|TRBD2|TRBJ2-1|TRBV15
CATSRDVTSGGRAQFF
TGTGCCACCAGCAGAGATGTGACTAGCGGGGGGCGGGCTCAGTTCTTC
>NA|NA|TRBJ2-1|TRBV4-3
CASSQEAEANEQFF
TGCGCCAGCAGCCAAGAAGCGGAGGCCAATGAGCAGTTCTTC
>NA|NA|TRBJ1-5|TRBV19
CASSRWVRLGNQPQHF
TGTGCCAGTAGTAGATGGGTCCGCCTGGGCAATCAGCCCCAGCATTTT
>NA|NA|TRBJ2-7|TRBV7-8
CASSARTLTLYEQYF
TGTGCCAGCAGCGCACGGACTCTTACCCTCTACGAGCAGTACTTC
>NA|TRBD1|TRBJ2-4|TRBV5-1
CASSTSTGGIQYF
TGCGCCAGCAGCACATCGACAGGGGGCATTCAGTACTTC
>NA|TRBD1|TRBJ1-1|TRBV18
CASSLLRDRDVTEAFF
TGTGCCAGCTCACTCCTCCGGGACAGGGACGTCACTGAAGCTTTCTTT
>NA|NA|TRBJ1-1|TRBV1
CTSSHPGTGYTEAFF
TGCACCAGCAGCCATCCCGGGACAGGCTACACTGAAGCTTTCTTT
>NA|NA|TRBJ1-5|TRBV4-3
CASSPSTDFQPQHF
TGCGCCAGCAGCCCTTCCACAGACTTTCAGCCCCAGCATTTT
>NA|NA|TRBJ2-1|TRBV9
CASSVTDGNEQFF
TGTGCCAGCAGCGTAACCGACGGCAATGAGCAGTTCTTC
>once|NA|TRBJ1-1|TRBV9
CASSPRGLSNTEAFF
TGTGCCAGCAGCCCACGTGGGTTGAGCAACACTGAAGCTTTCTTT
>NA|TRBD2|TRBJ2-5|TRBV28
CASSLSGGRLGETQYF
TGTGCCAGCAGTTTGTCTGGCGGGAGGCTTGGAGAGACCCAGTACTTC
>NA|NA|TRBJ1-2|TRBV29-1
CSVAYDRPRYTF
TGCAGCGTTGCGTATGACCGCCCCCGCTACACCTTC
>NA|TRBD1|TRBJ1-4|TRBV7-9
CASSLGSGQGEEKLFF
TGTGCCAGCAGCTTAGGTTCGGGACAGGGTGAAGAAAAACTGTTTTTT
>NA|TRBD2|TRBJ2-5|TRBV2
CASSDGGGAGETQYF
TGTGCCAGCAGTGACGGCGGGGGGGCCGGGGAGACCCAGTACTTC
>NA|NA|TRBJ2-7|TRBV19
CASSPPQRVYEQYF
TGTGCCAGTAGTCCCCCCCAGAGAGTATACGAGCAGTACTTC
>NA|TRBD1|TRBJ2-6|TRBV6-1
CASSEAIGQGGGSGANVLTF
TGTGCCAGCAGTGAAGCGATCGGACAGGGGGGAGGGTCTGGGGCCAACGTCCTGACTTTC
>NA|NA|TRBJ2-5|TRBV6-1
CASGGEPTGPSIEETQYF
TGTGCCAGCGGTGGCGAGCCTACCGGGCCCAGCATCGAAGAGACCCAGTACTTC
>NA|NA|TRBJ1-4|TRBV7-2
CASSLISGLREKLFF
TGTGCCAGCAGCTTAATCTCAGGGTTACGTGAAAAACTGTTTTTT
>NA|NA|TRBJ1-2|TRBV6-1
CASSEREDYGYTF
TGTGCCAGCAGTGAACGCGAAGACTATGGCTACACCTTC
>once|TRBD1|TRBJ1-5|TRBV10-3
CAISDLGGQPDQPQHF
TGTGCCATCAGTGACCTGGGGGGACAGCCAGATCAGCCCCAGCATTTT
>NA|TRBD2|TRBJ2-5|TRBV7-6
CASSLDLTSGRAETQYF
TGTGCCAGCAGCTTAGACTTGACTAGCGGGAGAGCGGAGACCCAGTACTTC
>NA|NA|TRBJ2-1|TRBV14
CASSESSNEQFF
TGTGCCAGCAGCGAGTCCTCCAATGAGCAGTTCTTC
>NA|TRBD2|TRBJ2-3|TRBV6-5
CASSRASSGRDTQYF
TGTGCCAGCAGTCGTGCTTCTAGCGGCAGAGATACGCAGTATTTT
>NA|NA|TRBJ1-3|TRBV7-9
CASSLAEGRSNTIYF
TGTGCCAGCAGCTTAGCCGAAGGGCGTTCAAACACCATATATTTT
>once|TRBD1|TRBJ2-2|TRBV5-6
CASSLSTGGRTGELFF
TGTGCCAGCAGCTTGAGTACAGGGGGACGGACCGGGGAGCTGTTTTTT
>NA|NA|TRBJ1-4|TRBV4-3
CASSHESTNEKLFF
TGCGCCAGCAGCCATGAGTCAACTAATGAAAAACTGTTTTTT
>NA|NA|TRBJ2-7|TRBV9
CASSSQGYEQYF
TGTGCCAGCAGCAGCCAGGGCTACGAGCAGTACTTC
>once|TRBD1|TRBJ1-1|TRBV4-2
CASSQATGVNTEAFF
TGTGCCAGCAGCCAAGCAACAGGGGTGAACACTGAAGCTTTCTTT
>NA|TRBD2|TRBJ2-5|TRBV7-9
CASSWGEGGRQTQYF
TGTGCCAGCAGCTGGGGGGAGGGAGGGCGACAGACCCAGTACTTC
>NA|NA|TRBJ1-1|TRBV5-1
CASSGGWNTEAFF
TGCGCCAGCAGCGGCGGTTGGAACACTGAAGCTTTCTTT
>NA|NA|TRBJ2-7|TRBV30
CAWQGRYEQYF
TGTGCCTGGCAGGGCAGGTACGAGCAGTACTTC
>NA|NA|TRBJ2-5|TRBV7-2
CASSSHPRAQETQYF
TGTGCCAGCAGTTCCCACCCCAGGGCACAAGAGACCCAGTACTTC
>few|TRBD1|TRBJ2-7|TRBV7-3
CASSHGALIDRGMTYEQYF
TGTGCCAGCAGCCATGGGGCCCTGATCGACAGGGGGATGACCTACGAGCAGTACTTC
>NA|NA|TRBJ2-1|TRBV15
CATSRGGGATGEQFF
TGTGCCACCAGCAGAGGGGGAGGAGCTACCGGGGAGCAGTTCTTC
>NA|TRBD1|TRBJ2-7|TRBV7-9
CASVFRDRDLHEQYF
TGTGCCAGCGTCTTCCGGGACAGGGATCTCCACGAGCAGTACTTC
>NA|NA|TRBJ1-4|TRBV7-9
CASSPTRGWQDEKLFF
TGTGCCAGCAGCCCCACACGCGGTTGGCAAGATGAAAAACTGTTTTTT
>NA|NA|TRBJ2-2|TRBV19
CASSKMFTLNTGELFF
TGTGCCAGTAGTAAAATGTTTACGCTGAACACCGGGGAGCTGTTTTTT
>NA|NA|TRBJ1-2|TRBV20-1
CSAPLGYGYTF
TGCAGTGCTCCGCTCGGCTATGGCTACACCTTC
>NA|NA|TRBJ2-7|TRBV30
CAWSVHGYEQYF
TGTGCCTGGAGTGTACACGGGTACGAGCAGTACTTC
>NA|NA|TRBJ2-5|TRBV7-9
CASSLRAGQETQYF
TGTGCCAGCAGCTTGCGGGCAGGTCAAGAGACCCAGTACTTC
>NA|NA|TRBJ2-2|TRBV6-5
CASSPGRWAFF
TGTGCCAGCAGCCCGGGGCGGTGGGCGTTTTTT
>NA|NA|TRBJ2-1|TRBV5-6
CASSRQNEQFF
TGTGCCAGCAGCCGACAGAATGAGCAGTTCTTC
>NA|TRBD2|TRBJ2-7|TRBV5-1
CASSWEGGTSGMFEQYF
TGCGCCAGCAGCTGGGAAGGAGGGACTAGCGGGATGTTCGAGCAGTACTTC
>once|NA|TRBJ1-1|TRBV2
CASTLLLDTFYTEAFF
TGTGCCAGCACCTTATTATTGGACACCTTTTACACTGAAGCTTTCTTT
>once|TRBD2|TRBJ2-1|TRBV2
CASSEALTSGRPNEQFF
TGTGCCAGCAGTGAAGCCTTGACTAGCGGGCGACCCAATGAGCAGTTCTTC